This record looks at one T cell receptor beta chain sequence and its context. As handled by the study authors: The authors estimated nucleated cell counts from reference gene primer amplification. Profiled with immunoSEQ multiplex PCR; TCRdb holds only in-frame clones, not every one. V and J calls plus clone size are reproduced from that table; the DNA served to infer D and trimming. This sample has 300,000 to 400,000 clones, with around 87% found just once. Those enrolled in Seattle joined during active infection and were followed longitudinally afterward. The data originate from a study of blood T cell repertoires in COVID-19. Study as a whole: Material from acute and convalescent COVID-19 was sourced from the United States, Italy and Spain. The cDNA or gDNA used as material had been derived from T cells, B-cell-depleted T cells, or PBMCs.

Deletions cut 7 bases from V and 0 bases from J, with 10 bases between. Germline values: CDR1 MNHNY, CDR2 SVGAGI (reference sequence). CDR3 size: 15 residues. The V gene is TRBV6-6, the J gene TRBJ1-6, with D hard to call. The sample taken for sequencing was peripheral blood. This TCR was sampled from a woman in her fifties or sixties with COVID-19, enrolled during active disease. For the CDR3, the DNA is TGTGCCAGCACTCAGGCCGGCTCCTATAATTCACCCCTCCACTTT. It codes for CASTQAGSYNSPLHF.